This T cell receptor beta chain originates from a study of blood T cells in healthy people across ages. General study results and limits: Estimates of diversity drawn from one million T cells were considered underestimates. CMV status of donors was not determined, possibly confounding expanded clonotype changes.

Alongside a J-beta primer mix, a sample-barcoded 5' primer served in a second PCR lasting 7 to 11 cycles. Using its own MiXCR run on the 5' RACE reads, TCRdb lists one record per CDR3 protein. Of hundreds of thousands of distinct CDR3 sequences listed, around 25% were seen once; the top ten hold 9.4%. Trimming took 3 bases from V and 4 from J, leaving 15 bases between them. CDR3 length equals 15 residues. Germline V lookup: CDR1 MGHRA, CDR2 YSYEKL. The draw of peripheral blood yielded around 9.6 milliliters from each donor. A few counts support this clonotype. What it binds is not known. A further study also used this sample, focusing on T cells of mothers and their children. According to that study: Overlap measured in related mother-child pairs was slightly, non-significantly higher than in unrelated pairs.

The sample taken for sequencing was blood. This rearrangement joins TRBV4-1 to TRBJ1-1; possibly TRBD1 for D (6 bases). The clonotype was recovered from a boy aged 10-17 years in good health. For the CDR3, the DNA is TGCGCCAGCAGCCAGGAGGACAGAGTGGGCACTGAAGCTTTCTTT. Its translation is CASSQEDRVGTEAFF.